This is a list of T cell receptor beta chains from one sample in a study of blood T cell repertoires in COVID-19. The data were produced by immunoSEQ multiplex PCR, yet TCRdb's version contains in-frame clones alone and is incomplete. The sample includes fewer than 150,000 clones, approximately 87% of them seen just once. The sequencing sample was made of peripheral blood. These receptors were taken from a woman in her forties with acute or convalescent COVID-19. The CDR3 runs from the conserved cysteine through the conserved F or W. A D gene is named only where the DNA matches it firmly. Some rows have no size entry. The others give once, few or many, or a class for an expanded clone.

abundance	j_gene	v_gene	d_gene	CDR3nt	CDR3aa
.	TRBJ2-7	TRBV11-2	.	TGTGCCAGCAGCGCCCAACTGGGAGCCACCGAGCAGTACTTC	CASSAQLGATEQYF
.	TRBJ1-2	TRBV5-1	.	TGCGCCAGCAGCTTGGACAGGTCTAACTATGGCTACACCTTC	CASSLDRSNYGYTF
once	TRBJ2-3	TRBV6-4	.	TGTGCCAGCAGCGACGGGGCGGGGAGCACAGATACGCAGTATTTT	CASSDGAGSTDTQYF
.	TRBJ2-3	TRBV4-2	TRBD2	TGTGCCAGCAGCCCCACCCCGGGACTAGCGGGAGGAGGGAGCACAGATACGCAGTATTTT	CASSPTPGLAGGGSTDTQYF
.	TRBJ2-2	TRBV6-4	.	TGTGCCAGCAGTGACTCTTCCGCGAACACCGGGGAGCTGTTTTTT	CASSDSSANTGELFF
.	TRBJ2-7	TRBV29-1	.	TGCAGCGTTGAAGACACAGATTCCTACGAGCAGTACTTC	CSVEDTDSYEQYF
.	TRBJ1-1	TRBV4-1	TRBD1	TGCGCCAGCAGCCATTTGGGACAGGGGGCTGAAGCTTTCTTT	CASSHLGQGAEAFF
.	TRBJ2-7	TRBV7-9	TRBD1	TGTGCCAGCAGCCTTATTCGGACAGGGAGCTCCTACGAGCAGTACTTC	CASSLIRTGSSYEQYF
.	TRBJ2-7	TRBV3-1/TRBV3-2	.	TGTGCCAGCAGCCAAGATGAACGGTTCTACGAGCAGTACTTC	CASSQDERFYEQYF
.	TRBJ2-5	TRBV5-1	TRBD1	TGCGCCAGCAGCTCGCCTTTGAGGCCTCAGGGGGTAGTAGAGACCCAGTACTTC	CASSSPLRPQGVVETQYF
.	TRBJ2-7	TRBV28	TRBD1	TGTGCCAGCAGTGCCTTAAGACAGGGGCTAACCTACGAGCAGTACTTC	CASSALRQGLTYEQYF
once	TRBJ1-2	TRBV3-1/TRBV3-2	.	TGTGCCAGCAGCCAAGTGGACTGCTACTATGGCTACACCTTC	CASSQVDCYYGYTF
.	TRBJ1-1	TRBV2	TRBD1	TGTGCCAGCATACGGACAGGGCTGAACACTGAAGCTTTCTTT	CASIRTGLNTEAFF
once	TRBJ2-1	TRBV19	.	TGTGCCAGTACCGCGCGGGAAGCCTACAATGAGCAGTTCTTC	CASTAREAYNEQFF
.	TRBJ2-1	TRBV9	.	TGTGCCAGCACTTCGGGGGTGGACAATGAGCAGTTCTTC	CASTSGVDNEQFF
.	TRBJ2-4	TRBV5-4	TRBD2	TGTGCCAGCAGCTTGCTAGCGGGAGGAGACATTCAGTACTTC	CASSLLAGGDIQYF
.	TRBJ1-2	TRBV28	TRBD1	TGTGCCAGCAGAGACAGGGCCTATGGCTACACCTTC	CASRDRAYGYTF
.	TRBJ2-3	TRBV4-3	.	TGCGCCAGCAGCCAGACGCATAGCGCTAGCACAGATACGCAGTATTTT	CASSQTHSASTDTQYF
.	TRBJ1-2	TRBV2	TRBD1	TGTGCCAGCAGAAAACAGGGGAAGGACTATGGCTACACCTTC	CASRKQGKDYGYTF
.	TRBJ1-2	TRBV6-6	.	TGTGCCAGCAGTTACGGTCCGGAGATAGCCGAGGGCTACACCTTC	CASSYGPEIAEGYTF
.	TRBJ2-2	TRBV3-1/TRBV3-2	TRBD2	TGTGCCAGCAGCCCCCGGGGACTAGCGGGAGCCTTAGGAACCGGGGAGCTGTTTTTT	CASSPRGLAGALGTGELFF
once	TRBJ2-1	TRBV9	TRBD1	TGTGCCAGCAGCGTAGAGGTTTCGACAGGGGGCACCCCCTCCTACAATGAGCAGTTCTTC	CASSVEVSTGGTPSYNEQFF
.	TRBJ2-2	TRBV6-1	.	TGTGCCAGCAGTGAAGGCGGGGTGAACACCGGGGAGCTGTTTTTT	CASSEGGVNTGELFF
.	TRBJ1-6	TRBV7-2	TRBD1	TGTGCCAGCAGCTTAGCCCTGACAGGGGCGTATAATTCACCCCTCCACTTT	CASSLALTGAYNSPLHF
.	TRBJ1-1	TRBV12-3/TRBV12-4	TRBD1	TGTGCCAGCAGCAGGGGGATGAACACTGAAGCTTTCTTT	CASSRGMNTEAFF
.	TRBJ2-2	TRBV11-2	TRBD2	TGTGCCAGCAGCTTAGGGGGGACTAGCTACACCGGGGAGCTGTTTTTT	CASSLGGTSYTGELFF